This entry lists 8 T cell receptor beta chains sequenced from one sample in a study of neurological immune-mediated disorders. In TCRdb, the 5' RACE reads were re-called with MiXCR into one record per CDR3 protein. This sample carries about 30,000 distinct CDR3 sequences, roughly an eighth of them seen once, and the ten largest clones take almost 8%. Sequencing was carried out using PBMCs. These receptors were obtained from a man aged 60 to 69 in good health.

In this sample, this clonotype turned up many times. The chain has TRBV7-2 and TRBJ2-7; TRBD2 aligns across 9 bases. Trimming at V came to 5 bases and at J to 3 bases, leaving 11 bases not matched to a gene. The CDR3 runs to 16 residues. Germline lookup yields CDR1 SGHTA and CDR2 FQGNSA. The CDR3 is CASSPLASSGDYEQYF. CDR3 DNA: TGTGCCAGCAGCCCCCTAGCCTCTAGCGGGGACTACGAGCAGTACTTC.

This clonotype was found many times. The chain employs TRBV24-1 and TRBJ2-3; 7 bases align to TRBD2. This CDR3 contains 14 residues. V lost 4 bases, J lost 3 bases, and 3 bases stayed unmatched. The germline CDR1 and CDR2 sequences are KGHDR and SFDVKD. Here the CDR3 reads CATSDRLATDTQYF. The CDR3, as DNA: TGTGCCACCAGTGACCGACTAGCAACAGATACGCAGTATTTT.

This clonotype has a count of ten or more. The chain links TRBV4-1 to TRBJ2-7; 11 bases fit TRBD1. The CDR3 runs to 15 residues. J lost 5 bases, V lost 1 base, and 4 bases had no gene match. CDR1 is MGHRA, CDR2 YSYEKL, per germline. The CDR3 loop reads CASSQGGQGGDEQYF. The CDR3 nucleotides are TGCGCCAGCAGCCAAGGGGGACAGGGGGGTGACGAGCAGTACTTC.

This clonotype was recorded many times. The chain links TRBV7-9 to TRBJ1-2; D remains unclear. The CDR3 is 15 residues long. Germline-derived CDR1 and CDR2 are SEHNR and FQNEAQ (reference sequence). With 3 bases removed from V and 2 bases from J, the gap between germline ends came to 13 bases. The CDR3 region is CASSFFTEENYGYTF. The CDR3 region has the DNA TGTGCCAGCAGCTTCTTTACCGAAGAAAACTATGGCTACACCTTC.

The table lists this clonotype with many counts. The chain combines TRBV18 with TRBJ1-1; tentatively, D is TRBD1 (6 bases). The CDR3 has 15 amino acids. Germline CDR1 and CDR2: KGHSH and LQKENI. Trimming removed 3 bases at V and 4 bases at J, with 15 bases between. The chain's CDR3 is CASSPGTPPGTEAFF. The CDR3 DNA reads TGTGCCAGCTCACCTGGGACACCGCCGGGCACTGAAGCTTTCTTT.

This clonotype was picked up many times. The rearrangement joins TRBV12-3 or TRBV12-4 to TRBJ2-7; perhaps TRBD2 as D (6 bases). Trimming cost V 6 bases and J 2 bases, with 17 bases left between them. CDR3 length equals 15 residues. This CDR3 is CASSTSLTQTYEQYF. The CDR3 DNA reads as TGTGCCAGCAGCACTAGCCTGACCCAGACCTACGAGCAGTACTTC.

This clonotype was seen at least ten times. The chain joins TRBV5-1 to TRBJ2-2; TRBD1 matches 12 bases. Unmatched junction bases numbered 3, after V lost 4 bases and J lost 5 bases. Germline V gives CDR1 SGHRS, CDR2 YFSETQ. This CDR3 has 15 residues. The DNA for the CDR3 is TGCGCCAGCAGCCCGGGACAGGGGGCGACCGGGGAGCTGTTTTTT. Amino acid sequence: CASSPGQGATGELFF. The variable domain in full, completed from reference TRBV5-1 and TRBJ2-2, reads KAGVTQTPRYLIKTRGQQVTLSCSPISGHRSVSWYQQTPGQGLQFLFEYFSETQRNKGNFPGRFSGRQFSNSRSEMNVSTLELGDSALYLCASSPGQGATGELFFGEGSRLTVL.

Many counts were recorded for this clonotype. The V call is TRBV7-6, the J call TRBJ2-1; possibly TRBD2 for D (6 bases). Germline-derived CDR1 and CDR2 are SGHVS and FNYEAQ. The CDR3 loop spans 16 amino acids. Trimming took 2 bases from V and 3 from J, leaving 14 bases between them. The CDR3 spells CASSLIGGDYYNEQFF. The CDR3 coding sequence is TGTGCCAGCAGCTTAATAGGCGGGGATTACTACAATGAGCAGTTCTTC.